A single sample is the source of the 32 T cell receptor beta chains below, sequenced in a study of T cell responses to AZD1222 COVID-19 vaccine. TCRdb keeps only in-frame clones here, not all; method: immunoSEQ multiplex PCR. The table includes 120,000 to 150,000 clones, around nine tenths detected once. The sample consisted of peripheral blood, taken 28 days after the second AZD1222 dose. These receptors were taken from an adult who received the AZD1222 COVID-19 vaccine.

This clone was observed once. The chain uses TRBV19 and TRBJ1-5, with unresolved D. CDR1 is LNHDA, CDR2 SQIVND, per germline (reference sequence). The CDR3 length is 15 residues. V was trimmed by 4 bases and J by 2 bases, leaving 12 bases between them. The chain's CDR3 is CASSTTPEGNQPQHF. CDR3 coding DNA: TGTGCCAGTAGTACGACCCCAGAGGGCAATCAGCCCCAGCATTTT.

This clone was seen once. The J gene is TRBJ2-6, the V gene TRBV5-6; tentatively, D is TRBD1 (6 bases). The CDR3 loop spans 17 amino acids. CDR1 is SGHDT and CDR2 is YYEEEE in the germline V gene. V was trimmed by 0 bases and J by 1 base, leaving 11 bases between them. The CDR3 region has the DNA TGTGCCAGCAGCTTGGTCAGGGGCAGGTCTGGGGCCAACGTCCTGACTTTC. Protein sequence: CASSLVRGRSGANVLTF.

The gene calls are TRBV24-1 and TRBJ1-1; maybe TRBD1 (6 bases). The V end lost 8 bases, the J end lost 3 bases, and 12 bases lay between the germline ends. Germline V gene lookup returns CDR1 KGHDR and CDR2 SFDVKD. This CDR3 contains 13 residues. The CDR3 protein is CATMGGRDTEAFF. CDR3 bases: TGTGCCACCATGGGGGGCCGGGACACTGAAGCTTTCTTT.

This clone was seen a single time. The chain joins TRBV6-1 to TRBJ1-3; no definite D call. This CDR3 spans 15 amino acids. The germline V gene encodes CDR1 MNHNS and CDR2 SASEGT. The V gene lost 2 bases and the J gene lost 0 bases, with 8 bases spanning the gap. In DNA, the CDR3 is TGTGCCAGCAGTGAAAACGTATCCTCTGGAAACACCATATATTTT. Amino acids: CASSENVSSGNTIYF.

V is TRBV5-1 and J is TRBJ2-3, with 7 nucleotides matching TRBD2. This CDR3 is 15 amino acids long. Germline V gives CDR1 SGHRS, CDR2 YFSETQ. V gave up 0 bases and J gave up 4 bases; unmatched junction bases: 5. DNA of the CDR3: TGCGCCAGCAGCTTGGGACGGGGGGAGGCAGATACGCAGTATTTT. This gives the protein CASSLGRGEADTQYF.

The chain carries TRBV28 and TRBJ1-1, with D tentatively TRBD1 (5 bases). The CDR3 consists of 14 residues. Trimming pared 6 bases from V and 1 base from J, leaving 12 bases between. The germline CDR1 and CDR2 sequences are MDHEN and SYDVKM. As DNA, the CDR3 is TGTGCCAGCAGCACCGGGGGGGGGAACACTGAAGCTTTCTTT. Protein: CASSTGGGNTEAFF.

The chain has TRBV7-9 and TRBJ2-1, with a possible D match to TRBD2 (5 bases). The CDR3 is 15 amino acids. Trimming cost V 1 base and J 6 bases, with 13 bases left between them. Per the germline V gene, CDR1 is SEHNR and CDR2 is FQNEAQ (reference sequence). The CDR3 sequence: CASSLGSSLLNEQFF. CDR3 sequence (DNA): TGTGCCAGCAGCTTAGGATCTAGCTTACTCAATGAGCAGTTCTTC.

The J gene is TRBJ1-1, the V gene TRBV19; no firm D call. With 4 bases removed from V and 6 bases from J, the gap between germline ends came to 12 bases. The CDR3 has 13 amino acids. Germline V CDR1 and CDR2: LNHDA, SQIVND (reference sequence). The CDR3 region is CASSTGGFAEAFF. As DNA, the CDR3 is TGTGCCAGTAGTACCGGAGGATTCGCTGAAGCTTTCTTT.

The V call is TRBV9, the J call TRBJ2-2; maybe TRBD1 (6 bases). Germline values: CDR1 SGDLS, CDR2 YYNGEE. This CDR3 is 13 amino acids long. V gave up 4 bases and J gave up 6 bases, with 10 bases separating them. The chain's CDR3 is CASSLQGAGELFF. The CDR3 region has the DNA TGTGCCAGCAGCCTACAGGGTGCCGGGGAGCTGTTTTTT. The full variable domain, its missing parts supplied by reference TRBV9 and TRBJ2-2, is DSGVTQTPKHLITATGQRVTLRCSPRSGDLSVYWYQQSLDQGLQFLIQYYNGEERAKGNILERFSAQQFPDLHSELNLSSLELGDSALYFCASSLQGAGELFFGEGSRLTVL.

This clone was counted between two and nine times. The CDR3 DNA reads as TGCAGCGTTGTGACAGGAGGTGAGAGTGGCTACACCTTC. Protein sequence: CSVVTGGESGYTF. The V gene is TRBV29-1, the J gene TRBJ1-2; D is possibly TRBD1 (6 bases). Trimming removed 4 bases from V and 7 bases from J, with 16 bases in between. The CDR3 is 13 amino acids. Germline V gene lookup returns CDR1 SQVTM and CDR2 ANQGSEA.

V gene TRBV27 combines with J gene TRBJ1-1; TRBD1 matches at 7 bases. CDR3 length: 14 residues. J lost 7 bases, V lost 1 base, and 6 bases had no gene match. From germline, CDR1 is MNHEY and CDR2 SMNVEV (reference sequence). CDR3 DNA sequence: TGTGCCAGCAGTTTATTGGACAGGCCTGTTGAAGCTTTCTTT. It is translated as CASSLLDRPVEAFF.

The V and J genes are TRBV28 and TRBJ1-2, with TRBD1 matching 7 bases. Germline CDR1 and CDR2: MDHEN and SYDVKM. J was trimmed by 8 bases and V by 6 bases; bases with no gene match: 6. This CDR3 has 12 amino acids. Here the CDR3 reads CASRRDRDGYTF. For the CDR3, the DNA is TGTGCCAGCAGGCGCGACAGGGACGGCTACACCTTC.

The V and J genes are TRBV6-1 and TRBJ1-5; the D gene is possibly TRBD1 (6 bases). Trimming removed 4 bases at V and 7 bases at J, with 17 bases between. This CDR3 region has 15 residues. Germline assignment: CDR1 MNHNS and CDR2 SASEGT. In nucleotides, the CDR3 is TGTGCCAGCAGTGTTGCAGGGGAGCGAGGGCAGCCCCAGCATTTT. Translating gives CASSVAGERGQPQHF.

This chain connects TRBV4-3 to TRBJ2-3; TRBD2 aligns across 9 bases. The CDR3 has 16 amino acids. With 1 base clipped from V and 5 bases from J, the junction kept 7 bases outside the gene matches. CDR1 is LGHNA and CDR2 is YSLEER in the germline V gene. The CDR3 sequence: CASSQGSGGLGDTQYF. The CDR3, as DNA: TGCGCCAGCAGCCAAGGGAGCGGGGGGCTGGGAGATACGCAGTATTTT.

This clone was recorded once. The genes are TRBV7-9 and TRBJ2-7; 7 bases match TRBD1. Germline trimming cut 3 bases from V and 3 bases from J; bases unmatched to any gene: 8. The germline gives CDR1 SEHNR, CDR2 FQNEAQ (reference sequence). The CDR3 totals 15 residues. CDR3 residues: CASSLTGQLLYEQYV. In DNA form, the CDR3 reads TGTGCCAGCAGCTTGACGGGACAGCTCCTCTACGAGCAGTACGTC.

The chain joins TRBV5-6 to TRBJ1-3; TRBD1 might be the D (6 bases). V was shortened by 4 bases and J by 0 bases, with 14 bases between the two germline ends. The CDR3 length is 16 residues. Germline values: CDR1 SGHDT, CDR2 YYEEEE. In nucleotides, the CDR3 is TGTGCCAGCAGCATAGACAGGAGGACCTCTGGAAACACCATATATTTT. Amino acid sequence: CASSIDRRTSGNTIYF.

CDR3 nucleotides: TGCGCCTCCTCGGAAGGGAGCAATCAGCCCCAGCATTTT. Amino acids: CASSEGSNQPQHF. V and J are TRBV5-1 and TRBJ1-5, with D hard to call. Per the germline V gene, CDR1 is SGHRS and CDR2 is YFSETQ. Trimming pared 10 bases from V and 1 base from J, leaving 12 bases between. The CDR3 length is 13 residues.

The chain links TRBV28 to TRBJ1-1; no definite D call. Germline V gives CDR1 MDHEN, CDR2 SYDVKM. This CDR3 spans 11 amino acids. Trimming removed 1 base at V and 9 bases at J, with 6 bases between. CDR3 protein: CASSLSPKAFF. The CDR3 region has the DNA TGTGCCAGCAGTTTATCCCCAAAAGCTTTCTTT.

The chain joins TRBV27 to TRBJ1-1; D is perhaps TRBD1 (6 bases). CDR3 length equals 12 residues. V dropped 6 bases and J dropped 8 bases, with 13 bases sitting between them. The germline CDR1 and CDR2 sequences are MNHEY and SMNVEV (reference sequence). CDR3 residues: CASRFGGSEAFF. CDR3 nucleotide sequence: TGTGCCAGCAGATTCGGGGGCTCGGAAGCTTTCTTT.

The CDR3 sequence: CASSSILAGGRVDTQYF. The CDR3 nucleotides read TGTGCCAGCAGCTCGATTCTAGCGGGAGGGCGAGTAGATACGCAGTATTTT. The rearrangement uses TRBV7-8 and TRBJ2-3; the match to TRBD2 covers 12 bases. CDR1 is SGHVS and CDR2 is FQNEAQ in the germline V gene. Trimming took 4 bases from V and 5 from J; bases not matched to a gene: 10. The CDR3 contains 17 residues.

The chain's CDR3 is CASSSVRDSSYEQYF. CDR3 in DNA: TGTGCCAGCAGCTCGGTAAGGGACAGCTCCTACGAGCAGTACTTC. The rearrangement joins TRBV11-2 to TRBJ2-7; 7 nucleotides agree with TRBD1. J gave up 0 bases and V 4 bases, and 6 bases lay outside the gene matches. This CDR3 contains 15 residues. Germline V gene sequence: CDR1 SGHAT, CDR2 FQNNGV. The whole variable domain, remainder taken from reference TRBV11-2 and TRBJ2-7, is EAGVAQSPRYKIIEKRQSVAFWCNPISGHATLYWYQQILGQGPKLLIQFQNNGVVDDSQLPKDRFSAERLKGVDSTLKIQPAKLEDSAVYLCASSSVRDSSYEQYFGPGTRLTVT.

This clone was observed once. The chain carries TRBV19 and TRBJ2-3; D is possibly TRBD2 (6 bases). Germline V gives CDR1 LNHDA, CDR2 SQIVND (reference sequence). The CDR3 has 14 amino acids. Trimming removed 5 bases at V and 1 base at J, with 10 bases between. This CDR3 reads CASSLVAGTDTQYF. The CDR3, as DNA: TGTGCCAGTAGTCTGGTAGCGGGCACAGATACGCAGTATTTT.

The genes are TRBV7-9 and TRBJ1-2; 7 nucleotides agree with TRBD1. V lost 4 bases to trimming and J lost 0 bases; unmatched junction nucleotides: 14. Germline assignment: CDR1 SEHNR and CDR2 FQNEAQ (reference sequence). The CDR3 consists of 18 residues. CDR3 in DNA: TGTGCCAGCAGCTCATTTATCTCACAGGGGCTCGCTAACTATGGCTACACCTTC. The encoded protein is CASSSFISQGLANYGYTF.

This rearrangement joins TRBV29-1 to TRBJ2-7; 11 nucleotides line up with TRBD2. The V segment lost 6 bases and the J segment 4 bases; nucleotides outside the gene matches: 5. This CDR3 comprises 13 residues. Germline V gene data show CDR1 as SQVTM and CDR2 as ANQGSEA. CDR3 protein: CSVATSGSYEQYF. In DNA, the CDR3 is TGCAGCGTAGCCACTAGCGGGAGTTACGAGCAGTACTTC.

The chain couples TRBV5-3 to TRBJ2-3, with a weak D call TRBD1 (6 bases). TRBV5-3 is given ORF status, its function remaining uncertain. Trimming took off 4 bases at V and 3 bases at J, with 12 bases between the two ends. The CDR3 extends over 14 amino acids. CDR3 in amino acids: CARSPLTGTDTQYF. The CDR3 DNA sequence: TGTGCCAGAAGCCCTCTAACAGGGACAGATACGCAGTATTTT.

The chain employs TRBV6-2 or TRBV6-3 and TRBJ1-1; D unclear. Germline lookup yields CDR1 MNHEY and CDR2 SVGEGT. V lost 3 bases and J 5 bases, leaving 13 bases between the germline ends. This CDR3 has 14 residues. The CDR3 bases are TGTGCCAGCAGTTATTGGGTAGACCGGACTGAAGCTTTCTTT. Translation gives CASSYWVDRTEAFF.

The CDR3 reads CASSQRGANTEAFF. The CDR3 region has the DNA TGTGCCAGCAGCCAGCGCGGGGCAAACACTGAAGCTTTCTTT. The rearrangement joins TRBV3-1 (or the pseudogene TRBV3-2) to TRBJ1-1, with D maybe TRBD1 (5 bases). CDR1 and CDR2 (germline): LGHDT, YNNKEL (reference sequence). The CDR3 consists of 14 residues. V shed 3 bases and J shed 2 bases, with 10 bases lying between them.

CDR3 residues: CASSISSGSHNEQFF. CDR3 nucleotide sequence: TGTGCCAGTAGTATTAGTAGCGGGAGCCACAATGAGCAGTTCTTC. The chain employs TRBV19 and TRBJ2-1; 9 bases are a match to TRBD2. This CDR3 spans 15 amino acids. Germline loops: CDR1 LNHDA, CDR2 SQIVND (reference sequence). J was trimmed by 5 bases and V by 3 bases; bases with no gene match: 5.

The V gene is TRBV28, the J gene TRBJ1-5; no reliable D call. CDR3 length: 15 residues. Germline V lookup: CDR1 MDHEN, CDR2 SYDVKM. The V and J ends lost 3 bases and 5 bases respectively, with 14 bases between them. The chain's CDR3 is CASSLPAHADQPQHF. In nucleotides, the CDR3 is TGTGCCAGCAGTTTGCCGGCCCATGCTGATCAGCCCCAGCATTTT.

The chain employs TRBV7-9 and TRBJ2-1, with TRBD2 matching over 14 bases. From germline, CDR1 is SEHNR and CDR2 FQNEAQ (reference sequence). This CDR3 contains 16 residues. The J segment lost 8 bases and the V segment lost 5 bases, leaving 8 bases of the junction unmatched. The CDR3 here is CASSLAETSGRDEQFF. As DNA, the CDR3 is TGTGCCAGCAGCCTGGCTGAGACTAGCGGGAGGGATGAGCAGTTCTTC. The complete variable domain, with remaining parts taken from reference TRBV7-9 and TRBJ2-1, reads DTGVSQNPRHKITKRGQNVTFRCDPISEHNRLYWYRQTLGQGPEFLTYFQNEAQLEKSRLLSDRFSAERPKGSFSTLEIQRTEQGDSAMYLCASSLAETSGRDEQFFGPGTRLTVL.

The V gene is TRBV27, the J gene TRBJ1-2; tentative D call: TRBD1 (6 bases). The CDR3 extends over 17 amino acids. The germline V and J ends were trimmed by 5 bases and 4 bases, with 23 bases remaining between them. From germline, CDR1 is MNHEY and CDR2 SMNVEV (reference sequence). The CDR3 is CASSATITGLAAYGYTF. CDR3 DNA: TGTGCCAGCAGTGCGACAATTACAGGGTTAGCTGCCTATGGCTACACCTTC.

The rearrangement joins TRBV5-4 to TRBJ1-5; D gene unclear. Trimming stripped 0 bases from V and 0 bases from J, with 4 bases between. The CDR3 contains 14 residues. Germline-derived CDR1 and CDR2 are SGHNT and YYREEE (reference sequence). In DNA, the CDR3 is TGTGCCAGCAGCTTGGACCCTAGCAATCAGCCCCAGCATTTT. Its translation is CASSLDPSNQPQHF.